The next 27 T cell receptor beta chains were all read from a single sample in a study of T cell clonality in common variable immunodeficiency. Profiled with immunoSEQ multiplex PCR; TCRdb holds only in-frame clones, not every one. Altogether about 35,000 clones were found in the sample, and no singletons occur. The sequenced sample consisted of peripheral blood mononuclear cells. The receptors derive from a person aged 18 to 75 in good health.

This clone was seen many times. The missing CDR3 end, 3 residues past where the read stops, is filled in from the germline J gene. The V and J genes are TRBV7-3 and TRBJ1-5; 7 nucleotides align to TRBD1. Germline lookup yields CDR1 SGHTA and CDR2 FQGTGA. V gave up 6 bases and J gave up 2 bases; unmatched junction bases: 4. The CDR3 has 14 amino acids. The sequenced part of the CDR3 DNA is TGTGCCAGCAGTCCCACAGGGGGCAATCAGCCC. It yields the protein CASSPTGGNQP. The whole CDR3 is CASSPTGGNQPQHF. The variable domain in full, completed from reference TRBV7-3 and TRBJ1-5, reads GAGVSQTPSNKVTEKGKYVELRCDPISGHTALYWYRQSLGQGPEFLIYFQGTGAADDSGLPNDRFFAVRPEGSVSTLKIQRTERGDSAVYLCASSPTGGNQPQHFGDGTRLSIL.

This clone was picked up many times. Read data end 3 residues before the CDR3 end; the end is taken from the germline J gene. The chain employs TRBV20-1 and TRBJ2-2; 7 bases agree with TRBD1. The CDR3 has 14 residues. Germline loops: CDR1 DFQATT, CDR2 SNEGSKA (reference sequence). The CDR3 bases that were read are TGCAGTGCTCTACAGGGGTCGATAAATTCACCG. Its protein product is CSALQGSINSP. The CDR3 in its entirety is CSALQGSINSPLFF.

This clone was found a few times. The CDR3 extends 3 residues past the end of the read, so its final part is completed from the germline J gene. The V and J genes are TRBV7-2 and TRBJ1-2; D may be TRBD1 (6 bases). Trimming shortened V by 1 base and J by 5 bases, and 11 bases separated the two germline ends. Germline CDR1 SGHTA, CDR2 FQGNSA. CDR3 size: 14 residues. Incomplete CDR3 DNA: TGTGCCAGCAGCTTAGTGGAGGGGGTTTATGGC. Protein sequence: CASSLVEGVYG. The full CDR3 reads CASSLVEGVYGYTF.

Many counts were recorded for this clone. Read sequence stops 3 residues before the CDR3 end, and the germline J gene provides the missing end. V gene TRBV5-1 combines with J gene TRBJ2-5; the match to TRBD2 covers 8 bases. V lost 5 bases and J lost 4; bases outside the gene matches: 10. This CDR3 is 15 amino acids long. Germline CDR1 reads SGHRS; CDR2 reads YFSETQ. CDR3 DNA, as far as it was read: TGCGCCAGCAGGGGGCAGCGGGGGCCCGGAGAGACC. Amino acid sequence: CASRGQRGPGET. The entire CDR3 reads CASRGQRGPGETQYF.

This clone has at least ten counts. Read data end 3 residues before the CDR3 end; the end is taken from the germline J gene. The chain uses TRBV9 and TRBJ2-5; 7 bases line up with TRBD1. This CDR3 has 17 residues. Germline V gene lookup returns CDR1 SGDLS and CDR2 YYNGEE. The trim removed 6 bases at V and 4 bases at J, leaving 18 bases unmatched. The CDR3 DNA, read in part, is TGTGCCAGCATCCGAGACAGGGTACGTAAGTTGGGAGAGACC. It encodes CASIRDRVRKLGET. The CDR3, in full, reads CASIRDRVRKLGETQYF.

This clone appeared many times. The CDR3 is cut off 3 residues early in the read; its end comes from the germline J gene. The chain has TRBV7-9 and TRBJ2-3, with 13 bases fitting TRBD2. The V gene's germline CDR1 is SEHNR and CDR2 FQNEAQ (reference sequence). J lost 7 bases, V lost 3 bases, and 4 bases had no gene match. The CDR3 spans 15 residues. The covered CDR3 bases are TGTGCCAGCAGCTTTCGGACTAGCGGGAGAAATACG. This sequence encodes CASSFRTSGRNT. In full, the CDR3 reads CASSFRTSGRNTQYF.

A remark on this clone: The CDR3 is cut off 3 residues early in the read; its end comes from the germline J gene. The chain carries TRBV18 and TRBJ2-7; D possibly matches TRBD1 or TRBD2 (5 bases each). The germline gives CDR1 KGHSH, CDR2 LQKENI. The CDR3 extends over 14 amino acids. Trimming removed 2 bases at V and 6 bases at J, with 14 bases between. CDR3 sequence: CASSPSRELVEQYF. The CDR3 DNA, read in part, is TGTGCCAGCTCACCAAGCAGGGAGTTAGTCGAG.

This clone was counted many times. The CDR3 extends 3 residues past the end of the read, so its final part is completed from the germline J gene. The V gene is TRBV27, the J gene TRBJ1-2; TRBD1 aligns across 10 bases. Looked up from germline, CDR1 is MNHEY and CDR2 is SMNVEV (reference sequence). The V gene end was trimmed by 6 bases and the J gene end by 5 bases; junction bases not matched to a gene: 12. The CDR3 length is 16 residues. Partial CDR3 DNA: TGTGCCAGCAGCCCTCTTCCTGGGACAGGGGTTTATGGC. Translated: CASSPLPGTGVYG. The whole CDR3 protein is CASSPLPGTGVYGYTF.

This clone was counted at least ten times. From the germline J gene comes the end of the CDR3, since the read stops 3 residues before it. The chain is built from TRBV29-1 and TRBJ2-1; 8 nucleotides agree with TRBD2. CDR1 is SQVTM, CDR2 ANQGSEA, per germline. J lost 4 bases, V lost 4 bases, and 3 bases had no gene match. This CDR3 is built from 13 residues. Incomplete CDR3 DNA: TGCAGCGTTGTAACTAGCGGATACAATGAG. Translated: CSVVTSGYNE. The whole CDR3 sequence reads CSVVTSGYNEQFF.

This clone was seen ten or more times. The read terminates 3 residues before the CDR3 end, so the remaining end is supplied by the germline J gene. V and J are TRBV15 and TRBJ2-2; D is ambiguous. Trimming stripped 5 bases from V and 4 bases from J, with 5 bases between. Germline V gene data show CDR1 as LNHNV and CDR2 as YYDKDF (reference sequence). The CDR3 contains 12 residues. CDR3 amino acids: CATSVATGELFF. The sequenced part of the CDR3 DNA is TGTGCCACCAGCGTGGCCACCGGGGAG.

At least ten counts were recorded for this clone. Sequencing ends 3 residues short of the CDR3 end; the germline J gene provides the rest. The chain combines TRBV28 with TRBJ2-7; TRBD1 matches at 9 bases. The V gene end was trimmed by 6 bases and the J gene end by 2 bases; junction bases not matched to a gene: 8. This CDR3 has 15 amino acids. The germline gives CDR1 MDHEN, CDR2 SYDVKM. The sequenced part of the CDR3 DNA is TGTGCCAGCAGACCGGGGACAGGGTTTACCTACGAG. Amino acids: CASRPGTGFTYE. The CDR3 in full is CASRPGTGFTYEQYF.

At least ten counts were recorded for this clone. The read comes to an end 3 residues before the CDR3 does, leaving the germline J gene to fill in the end. The chain couples TRBV4-2 to TRBJ2-3; TRBD2 matches 14 bases. CDR1 is LGHNA, CDR2 YNFKEQ, per germline. The trim removed 2 bases at V and 2 bases at J, leaving 9 bases unmatched. The CDR3 sequence is 19 residues long. The part of the CDR3 DNA that was read is TGTGCCAGCAGCCAACCCCGTAGGACTAGCGGGAGGAACACAGATACG. The encoded protein is CASSQPRRTSGRNTDT. The entire CDR3 protein reads CASSQPRRTSGRNTDTQYF.

CDR3 loop: CASSIGGQGMYTYTF. The DNA read from the CDR3 is TGTGCCAGTAGTATCGGCGGGCAGGGGATGTATACC. The chain employs TRBV19 and TRBJ1-2; tentative D call: TRBD1 (6 bases). The missing CDR3 end, 3 residues past where the read stops, is filled in from the germline J gene. This CDR3 is 15 amino acids long. Germline CDR1 and CDR2: LNHDA and SQIVND (reference sequence). Filled out from reference TRBV19 and TRBJ1-2, the complete variable domain reads DGGITQSPKYLFRKEGQNVTLSCEQNLNHDAMYWYRQDPGQGLRLIYYSQIVNDFQKGDIAEGYSVSREKKESFPLTVTSAQKNPTAFYLCASSIGGQGMYTYTFGSGTRLTVV.

This clone was seen repeatedly, ten times or more. The read gets to within 3 residues of the CDR3 end, and the germline J gene fills in the rest. The chain combines TRBV12-3 or TRBV12-4 with TRBJ1-5; D uncertain. The V end was cut by 8 bases, the J end by 3 bases, with 11 bases between. The CDR3 sequence is 13 residues long. CDR3 DNA (partial): TGTGCCAGCGCGGGTCGGGACAATCAGCCC. This gives the protein CASAGRDNQP. In full, the CDR3 is CASAGRDNQPQHF.

This clone was detected ten times or more. The CDR3 extends 3 residues past the end of the read, so its final part is completed from the germline J gene. The V and J genes are TRBV18 and TRBJ2-1, with 11 positions matching TRBD2. Trimming took 1 base from V and 3 from J; bases not matched to a gene: 17. CDR1 KGHSH and CDR2 LQKENI come from the germline V gene. CDR3 size: 21 residues. This CDR3 reads CASSPLFPGTSGSFGYNEQFF. CDR3 DNA (partial): TGTGCCAGCTCACCACTTTTCCCGGGGACTAGCGGTTCTTTTGGCTACAATGAG.

Ten or more counts support this clone. With the read ending 3 residues before the CDR3 end, the germline J gene is used to fill in that end. The chain has TRBV30 and TRBJ1-1, with 7 bases lining up with TRBD1. CDR1 is GTSNPN and CDR2 is SVGIG in the germline V gene (reference sequence). The CDR3 has 16 residues. V gave up 5 bases and J gave up 4 bases; unmatched junction bases: 16. The DNA read from the CDR3 is TGTGCCTGGGACAGGGAGAGAAGATTCATCTTCACTGAA. Translating it yields CAWDRERRFIFTE. The whole CDR3 protein is CAWDRERRFIFTEAFF.

This clone was counted many times. The DNA read from the CDR3 is TGTGCCAGTACTCCGGGACTAGCGGGAGTTGATGAG. It encodes CASTPGLAGVDE. The entire CDR3 sequence reads CASTPGLAGVDEQFF. V is TRBV19 and J is TRBJ2-1; 14 positions match TRBD2. The read terminates 3 residues ahead of where the CDR3 ends, so the germline J gene completes it. The V segment lost 7 bases and the J segment 8 bases; nucleotides outside the gene matches: 7. The CDR3 has 15 residues. From germline, CDR1 is LNHDA and CDR2 SQIVND (reference sequence).

Comment on this clone: The read halts 3 residues ahead of the CDR3 end, with the missing end drawn from the germline J gene. The rearrangement links TRBV19 to TRBJ2-4; D possibly uses TRBD1 or TRBD2 (6 bases each). The CDR3 sequence is 14 residues long. Germline V gives CDR1 LNHDA, CDR2 SQIVND (reference sequence). Partial CDR3 DNA: TGTGCCAGTAGTATAGAGTCCAGGGGAGGCGGT. Protein product: CASSIESRGGG. The whole CDR3 sequence reads CASSIESRGGGQYF. Together with reference TRBV19 and TRBJ2-4, the CDR3 gives the full variable domain: DGGITQSPKYLFRKEGQNVTLSCEQNLNHDAMYWYRQDPGQGLRLIYYSQIVNDFQKGDIAEGYSVSREKKESFPLTVTSAQKNPTAFYLCASSIESRGGGQYFGAGTRLSVL.

This clone has a count of ten or more. The read terminates 3 residues before the CDR3 end, so the remaining end is supplied by the germline J gene. This chain joins TRBV7-6 and TRBJ2-1; 7 bases agree with TRBD2. The CDR3 has 17 residues. With 1 base clipped from V and 2 bases from J, the junction kept 8 bases outside the gene matches. Germline loops: CDR1 SGHVS, CDR2 FNYEAQ. The CDR3 DNA, read in part, is TGTGCCAGCAGCTTAGATTGGGGGGAGGGGACCTACAATGAG. Translated: CASSLDWGEGTYNE. The entire CDR3 reads CASSLDWGEGTYNEQFF.

This clone has at least ten counts. The CDR3 end is not reached by the read, which stops 3 residues before it; the germline J gene fills it in. The rearrangement links TRBV6-1 to TRBJ1-2, with 8 bases matching TRBD1. CDR1 and CDR2 from the germline V gene are MNHNS and SASEGT. This CDR3 contains 17 residues. V shed 0 bases and J 7 bases; nucleotides not matched to a gene: 13. The DNA read from the CDR3 is TGTGCCAGCAGTGAAGCTCCGGCAGGGGGCACGTCTCGTGGC. This gives the protein CASSEAPAGGTSRG. The complete CDR3 protein is CASSEAPAGGTSRGYTF.

This clone was seen a few times. Read coverage stops 3 residues before the CDR3 terminus; the germline J gene supplies the remainder. The chain combines TRBV7-9 with TRBJ2-7; D is unclear. Trimming shortened V by 2 bases and J by 0 bases, and 5 bases separated the two germline ends. This CDR3 spans 13 amino acids. Germline assignment: CDR1 SEHNR and CDR2 FQNEAQ (reference sequence). The covered CDR3 bases are TGTGCCAGCAGCTTATCCCGCTCCTACGAG. Translating it yields CASSLSRSYE. The entire CDR3 reads CASSLSRSYEQYF.

This clone showed up many times. Read coverage stops 3 residues before the CDR3 terminus; the germline J gene supplies the remainder. Different DNA sequences within this sample yield the same CDR3. The rearrangement joins TRBV10-3 to TRBJ2-2; D is undetermined. CDR1 is ENHRY, CDR2 SYGVKD, per germline. With 7 bases removed from V and 2 bases from J, the gap between germline ends came to 11 bases. The CDR3 is 14 residues long. CDR3 residues: CAITPSRNTGELFF. The DNA read from the CDR3 is TGTGCCATCACCCCGTCCCGTAACACCGGGGAG.

This clone was detected only a few times. The CDR3 end falls 3 residues outside the read, so it is completed with the germline J gene. The chain has TRBV19 and TRBJ1-5, with D possibly being TRBD1 (6 bases). The CDR3 contains 16 residues. The germline CDR1 and CDR2 sequences are LNHDA and SQIVND (reference sequence). The V end lost 2 bases, the J end lost 0 bases, and 11 bases lay between the germline ends. Incomplete CDR3 DNA: TGTGCCAGTAGTATAAGGGGGAGGTATAGCAATCAGCCC. It specifies CASSIRGRYSNQP. The whole CDR3 sequence is CASSIRGRYSNQPQHF.

Notes on this clone: The CDR3 end falls 3 residues outside the read, so it is completed with the germline J gene. This sample also contains other DNA sequences that code for the same CDR3. V and J are TRBV11-2 and TRBJ2-4, with D perhaps matching TRBD1 (7 bases). This CDR3 has 13 residues. Germline V gene data show CDR1 as SGHAT and CDR2 as FQNNGV. CDR3 region: CASSPGQDYGQYF. CDR3 DNA (partial): TGTGCCAGCAGCCCTGGACAGGACTATGGT.

At least ten counts were recorded for this clone. The read finishes 3 residues shy of the CDR3 end, and the germline J gene is used to complete it. The chain links TRBV29-1 to TRBJ2-3, with 8 bases aligning to TRBD2. The CDR3 extends over 14 amino acids. J was trimmed by 1 base and V by 7 bases; bases with no gene match: 7. Germline loops: CDR1 SQVTM, CDR2 ANQGSEA. The CDR3 loop reads CSARDSGGTDTQYF. The CDR3 DNA, read in part, is TGCAGCGCCCGGGATAGCGGGGGCACAGATACG.

Comments on this clone: This may arise from a read error, as a much more abundant clone is one base away. Coverage ceases 3 residues before the CDR3 finishes, and the germline J gene fills in the end. The genes are TRBV18 and TRBJ2-2; D might be TRBD1 (6 bases). CDR1 KGHSH and CDR2 LQKENI come from the germline V gene. This CDR3 spans 14 amino acids. Partial CDR3 DNA: TGTGCCAGCACAAAACACAGGGTATCTGAAAAG. Its protein is CASTKHRVSEK. Given in full, the CDR3 is CASTKHRVSEKLFF.

This clone was detected ten times or more. Read data end 3 residues before the CDR3 end; the end is taken from the germline J gene. The gene calls are TRBV19 and TRBJ2-2; D uncertain. CDR1 and CDR2 (germline): LNHDA, SQIVND (reference sequence). The CDR3 consists of 14 residues. Deletions cut 5 bases from V and 6 bases from J, with 13 bases between. Incomplete CDR3 DNA: TGTGCCAGTAGTGCCCTGTCTATGGCCGGGGAG. As protein: CASSALSMAGE. The whole CDR3 protein reads CASSALSMAGELFF.